This entry features one T cell receptor (beta chain) sequence. A few counts support this clone. Its target antigen remains unknown. No qualities accompany the bases; no much larger clone lies one base away. Other DNA sequences in this sample translate to the same CDR3. The sample is drawn from a study of cytomegalovirus exposure and HLA in healthy donors (dated by TCRdb to about 2017). Concerning the study at large: An earlier analysis of some 600 of the donors reported around 280 Gb of sequence data and around 100 million unique TCR beta sequences obtained from approximately 180 million T cells. Roughly 300 gigabases of sequencing data and some 85 million unique TCR sequences were included in an early release covering roughly 600 HLA-typed donors. The genetic ancestry cluster associated with self-reported Caucasian donors included roughly 84% of the approximately 400 genotyped donors. The aim of the study was to test whether cataloging public T cell receptors could identify signatures of past pathogen exposure. The T cell repertoires of several hundred subjects were profiled by immunosequencing and related to cytomegalovirus serostatus. Besides the first cohort of about 730 subjects, a separate validation cohort made up of over a hundred different subjects was used. High-throughput TCR immunosequencing, statistical association of individual TCRs with disease status, and machine learning were combined to predict cytomegalovirus infection status. A later analysis re-examined previously published TCR beta repertoires from just over 650 donors and added high-resolution HLA genotyping to investigate patterns of TCR occurrence. Rather than drawing on any new phenotypic data, the later analysis identified candidate immune exposures from TCR beta sequences and the way those sequences occurred across donors. In an earlier analysis of a few hundred of the donors, high-throughput TCR beta sequencing was used to judge whether each TCR beta V gene segment behaved as functional or pseudogenic. Alongside the repertoire data, information on donor age, sex, ethnicity and CMV serostatus was compiled. Genome-wide SNP genotypes for about 60% of the roughly 670 donors were used in a later genetic analysis, which treated that subset as a discovery cohort. All discovery cohort repertoires had been generated on a single sequencing platform. Class I and class II HLA loci were covered by the typing at four-digit resolution. Typing coverage differed by locus: A, B, C, DRB1 and DQB1 were typed in about 629-640 donors, DQA1 in approximately 520, DPA1 in some 570, and DPB1 in just under 490. Four to six DR-DQ haplotypes were handled as single units for association and clustering, since linkage in the cohort was strong. Among about 360 genotyped donors of the cohort, an average of approximately 240,000 unique TCR beta nucleotide sequences were sequenced per donor, roughly 20% of them non-productive.

Summary of the overall study and its limitations: Over 15 rarely observed V segments, including chromosome 9 orphons, were excluded from the earlier analysis of several hundred of the donors because counts were too low. A few of the identified cytomegalovirus-associated TCR beta chains were confirmed in vitro to be specific for cytomegalovirus antigens. A later analysis found that TCR association rates varied across HLA loci, with DRB1 alleles showing the most associated TCRs and HLA-C alleles the fewest. A group of highly shared sequence variants was considered likely to be a technical artifact of the sequencing pipeline. Roughly uniform sequencing depth across donors was assumed in presence/absence analyses, although this assumption may not hold. A later genetic analysis reported fewer N-insertions in productive TCRs among donors in an Asian-associated ancestry cluster than the roughly 620-donor mean. In a later genetic analysis, a missense DCLRE1C variant was associated with V-gene and J-gene trimming of TCR beta chains, and the association was replicated in an independent cohort. A later analysis found that most CMV-associated TCR beta chains appeared HLA-restricted, with HLA associations seemingly driven largely by CMV exposure. Because HLA typing was unavailable for some donors at each locus, only the typed subset was used in association tests. In this cohort, only TCR beta chains were sequenced, and detectable features were limited by the absence of alpha or paired-chain data. When HLA alleles, especially DR and DQ, strongly co-occurred, attributing TCR associations to individual alleles was difficult. A further reported finding was that TCR beta sequences accurately predicted the HLA-A and HLA-B alleles for most subjects in the first cohort. Most TCR sequences were seen in very few donors, while some public TCRs were found in many individuals. Specific HLA alleles were associated with some 15,000 TCR beta sequences at a false discovery rate of 0.05 in a later analysis. The classifier was reported to diagnose cytomegalovirus status with high specificity and sensitivity in both the original cohort and the validation cohort. In a later analysis, HLA-associated TCR beta chains were found to be more clonally expanded and to have lower generation probabilities than equally common non-associated chains. The study gave a list of 150 to 200 TCR beta chains associated with cytomegalovirus. Immune exposure information for the cohort was limited to CMV serostatus. Linkage disequilibrium might explain the correlated functional status among segregating V segments, but an unknown experimental factor could not be excluded. A later analysis reported that several top co-occurrence clusters appeared linked to parvovirus B19, influenza, CMV and Epstein-Barr virus. The authors suggested that the approach could potentially be extended to other disease states and immunological phenotypes. In an earlier analysis of a few hundred of the donors, most TCR beta V segments were observed in productive rearrangements about 87% or about 30% of the time, broadly matching IMGT annotations.

In total, approximately 700 healthy bone marrow donors made up the cohort. At the time of sampling, all cohort members were nominally healthy, though unrecorded immune exposures were likely present. The donor tested CMV seropositive and was one of the 289 seropositive cohort members. A peripheral blood sample was collected from each donor, and TCR beta sequencing was performed on peripheral blood mononuclear cells. The Qiagen DNeasy Blood Extraction Kit was used to extract genomic DNA from the blood cell samples. Library creation used the immunoSEQ multiplex PCR assay. A mixture of 60 forward primers for TCR Vbeta segments and 13 reverse primers for TCR Jbeta segments was used in the multiplex PCR. The CDR3 region of rearranged TCR beta genes was amplified from genomic DNA with a multiplex PCR assay. Amplified TCR beta libraries were sequenced as 87-base-pair reads on the Illumina HiSeq System. The original pipeline was this. Across the 600 to 700 repertoires, a later analysis counted tens of millions of unique TCR beta chains, 9.5 million to 13 million of which were shared by at least two donors. To remove PCR and sequencing errors, raw reads were error-corrected and collapsed into unique sequences using a nearest-neighbor algorithm that merged closely related sequences. CDR3 sequences were aligned to IMGT reference sequences to assign V, D and J gene segments. For a sequence to be retained, a match of at least six nucleotides was required to both a V gene segment and a J gene segment. Rearrangements were classified as productive when the CDR3 lacked stop codons and remained in frame with V and J, and all other rearrangements were classified as non-productive. Following IMGT convention, CDR3 was defined as the stretch from the second conserved V-encoded cysteine up to the conserved J-encoded phenylalanine. The earlier analysis of roughly 590 of the donors excluded any sequence lacking an unambiguous match to a single V gene segment. In an earlier analysis of approximately 590 of the donors, a V segment was called functional when productive rearrangements were above 56.7%, and segregating when the standard deviation between donors exceeded 5%. To diagnose cytomegalovirus status from the catalog of TCR beta chain sequences, a statistical classification framework was built. In a later analysis, TCR nucleotide sequences were compared against IMGT/GENE-DB human TR gene sequences so that V and J genes could be assigned. A later analysis assigned CDR3 sequences and most-parsimonious VDJ recombination scenarios with the TCRdist pipeline. A later analysis defined each TCR beta chain by its CDR3 amino acid sequence plus V-gene family, and excluded reads lacking a unique V-gene family. As a way to deal with suspected cross-contamination and a sequencing artifact, a later analysis dropped nearly 600 nucleotide sequences that were highly shared and had low generation probability. A later analysis calculated a clonal expansion index for each public chain from normalized within-repertoire ranks of inferred template counts. Generation probabilities in a later analysis came from a VDJ recombination model fitted to out-of-frame rearrangements, and those results were checked against IGoR. In a later analysis, TCR-TCR, TCR-HLA and TCR-CMV co-occurrence was scored with hypergeometric tests, and a repertoire-size bias correction was applied to TCR pairs. False discovery rates were estimated in a later analysis by permuting HLA or CMV assignments 20 times. A later analysis grouped co-occurring TCRs with DBSCAN, adding TCRdist sequence similarity when clustering within HLA-allele-positive subsets. Repertoires with fewer than 30,000 or more than 120,000 public chains, plus five repertoires with anomalous nucleotide sharing, were excluded from co-occurrence clustering. TCRdb carries this immuneACCESS record with in-frame sequences only. Its versions omit some clonotypes, under half of them owing to an unresolved V gene in the studies checked, with the rest unexplained. That table furnishes V, J and clone size, whereas the DNA furnished D and trimming. The sample records some 110,000 clones, approximately 79% of which are singletons. The ten largest clonotypes hold 6% to 8% of the sample.

The sample comprised PBMCs. The TCR comes from a young man in good health and CMV-seropositive.

The bases are TGTGCCTGGGCCGGACAGGGAAATCAGCCCCAGCATTTT. It codes for CAWAGQGNQPQHF. The receptor chain draws on TRBV30 and TRBJ1-5, with TRBD1 matching 8 junction bases. Compared with germline, V lacks 5 bases and J lacks 4 bases; bases without a gene match: 4. CDR1 and CDR2, per the germline V gene (reference sequence), are GTSNPN and SVGIG. The CDR3 runs 13 amino acids, cysteine and phenylalanine included. The CDR3 DNA has 39 bases and is translated from base 1.